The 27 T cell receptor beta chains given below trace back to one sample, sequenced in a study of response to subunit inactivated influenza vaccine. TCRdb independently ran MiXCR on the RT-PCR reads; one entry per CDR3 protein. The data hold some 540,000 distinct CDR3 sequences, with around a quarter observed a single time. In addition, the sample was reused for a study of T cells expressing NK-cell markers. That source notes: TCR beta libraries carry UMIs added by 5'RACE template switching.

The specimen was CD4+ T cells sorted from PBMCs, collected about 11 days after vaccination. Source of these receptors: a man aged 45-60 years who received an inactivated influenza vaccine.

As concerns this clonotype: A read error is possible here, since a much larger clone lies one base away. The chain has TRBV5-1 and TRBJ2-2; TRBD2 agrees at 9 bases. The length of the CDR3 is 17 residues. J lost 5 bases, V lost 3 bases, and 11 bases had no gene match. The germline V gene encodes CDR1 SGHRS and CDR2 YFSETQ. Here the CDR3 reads CASSSTPSGVKTGELFF. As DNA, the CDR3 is TGCGCCAGCAGCTCAACACCTAGCGGGGTAAAGACCGGGGAGCTGTTTTTT.

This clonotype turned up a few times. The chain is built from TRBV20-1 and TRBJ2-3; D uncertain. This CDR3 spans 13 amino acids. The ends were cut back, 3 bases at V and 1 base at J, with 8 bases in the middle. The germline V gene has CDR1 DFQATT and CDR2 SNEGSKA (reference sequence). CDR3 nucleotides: TGCAGTGCTAGGTACCAGGGCACAGATACGCAGTATTTT. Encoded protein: CSARYQGTDTQYF.

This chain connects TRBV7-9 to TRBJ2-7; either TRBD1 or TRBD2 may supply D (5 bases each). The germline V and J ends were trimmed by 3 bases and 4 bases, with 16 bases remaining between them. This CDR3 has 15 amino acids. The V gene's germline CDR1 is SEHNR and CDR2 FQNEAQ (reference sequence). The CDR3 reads CASSFEGRIRYEQYF. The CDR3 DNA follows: TGTGCCAGCAGCTTTGAGGGGCGAATTCGGTACGAGCAGTACTTC.

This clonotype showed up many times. CDR3 sequence: CASRSSKRASPYEQYF. The CDR3 DNA reads TGTGCCAGCAGGTCCTCGAAGCGGGCCTCCCCATACGAGCAGTACTTC. The genes are TRBV27 and TRBJ2-7, with D possibly matching TRBD2 (6 bases). The CDR3 is made up of 16 amino acids. The ends were cut back, 6 bases at V and 4 bases at J, with 22 bases in the middle. From germline, CDR1 is MNHEY and CDR2 SMNVEV (reference sequence).

The CDR3 is CSVGHGDNEQFF. CDR3 nucleotide sequence: TGCAGCGTTGGTCATGGTGACAATGAGCAGTTCTTC. The genes are TRBV29-1 and TRBJ2-1; D ambiguous. Trimming cost V 4 bases and J 5 bases, with 9 bases left between them. The CDR3 length is 12 residues. Germline V gene sequence: CDR1 SQVTM, CDR2 ANQGSEA.

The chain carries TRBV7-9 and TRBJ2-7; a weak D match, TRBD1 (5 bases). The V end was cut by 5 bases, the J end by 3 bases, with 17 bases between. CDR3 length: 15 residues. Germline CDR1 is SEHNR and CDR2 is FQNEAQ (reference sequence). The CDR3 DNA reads TGTGCCAGCAGCACTTGGACAAATCAAGACTACGAGCAGTACTTC. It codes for CASSTWTNQDYEQYF. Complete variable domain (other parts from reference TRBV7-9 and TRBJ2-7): DTGVSQNPRHKITKRGQNVTFRCDPISEHNRLYWYRQTLGQGPEFLTYFQNEAQLEKSRLLSDRFSAERPKGSFSTLEIQRTEQGDSAMYLCASSTWTNQDYEQYFGPGTRLTVT.

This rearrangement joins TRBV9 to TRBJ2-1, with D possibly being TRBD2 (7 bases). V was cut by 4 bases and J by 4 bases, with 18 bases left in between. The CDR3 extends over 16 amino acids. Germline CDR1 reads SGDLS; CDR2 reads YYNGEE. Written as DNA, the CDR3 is TGTGCCAGCAGCCCAGAGGGGGGGGCAATATACAATGAGCAGTTCTTC. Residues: CASSPEGGAIYNEQFF.

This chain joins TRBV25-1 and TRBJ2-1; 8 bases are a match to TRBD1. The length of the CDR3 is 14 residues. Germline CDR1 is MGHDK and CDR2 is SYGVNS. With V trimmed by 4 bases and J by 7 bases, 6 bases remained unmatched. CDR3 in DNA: TGTGCCAGCAGTGTCGGACAGGGCAGAAATGAGCAGTTCTTC. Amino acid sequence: CASSVGQGRNEQFF.

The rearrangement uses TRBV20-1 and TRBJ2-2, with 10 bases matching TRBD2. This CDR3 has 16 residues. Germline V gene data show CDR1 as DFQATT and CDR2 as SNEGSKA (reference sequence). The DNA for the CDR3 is TGCAGCGTAACGAATAGCGGGAGGTTGGGCACCGGGGAGCTGTTTTTT. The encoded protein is CSVTNSGRLGTGELFF.

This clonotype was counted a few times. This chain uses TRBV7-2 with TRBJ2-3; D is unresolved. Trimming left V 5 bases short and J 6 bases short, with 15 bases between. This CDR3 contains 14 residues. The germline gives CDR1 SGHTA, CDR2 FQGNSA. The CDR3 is CASSPQFRPDTQYF. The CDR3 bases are TGTGCCAGCAGCCCCCAATTTCGGCCCGATACGCAGTATTTT.

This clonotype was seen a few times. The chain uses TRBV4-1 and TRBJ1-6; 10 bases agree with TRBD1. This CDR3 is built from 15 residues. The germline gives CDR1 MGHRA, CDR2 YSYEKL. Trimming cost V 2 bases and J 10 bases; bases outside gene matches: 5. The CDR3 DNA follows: TGCGCCAGCAGCCAATCCGGGACAGGGGACTCACCCCTCCACTTT. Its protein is CASSQSGTGDSPLHF.

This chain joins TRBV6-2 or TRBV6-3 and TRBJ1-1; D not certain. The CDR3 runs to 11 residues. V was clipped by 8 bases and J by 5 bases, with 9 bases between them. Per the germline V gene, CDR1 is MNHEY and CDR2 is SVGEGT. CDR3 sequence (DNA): TGTGCCAGCGTTTTGGGAACTGAAGCTTTCTTT. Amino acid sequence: CASVLGTEAFF.

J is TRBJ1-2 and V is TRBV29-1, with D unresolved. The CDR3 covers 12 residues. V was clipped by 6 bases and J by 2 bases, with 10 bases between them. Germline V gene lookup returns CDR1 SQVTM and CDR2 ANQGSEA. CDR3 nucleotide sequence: TGCAGCGTGCATTTGTTGAACTATGGCTACACCTTC. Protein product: CSVHLLNYGYTF.

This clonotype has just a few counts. CDR3 DNA sequence: TGTGCCAGCAGTGCAACTAGCGGGGGATACAATGAGCAGTTCTTC. Its protein product is CASSATSGGYNEQFF. The rearrangement uses TRBV2 and TRBJ2-1; TRBD2 matches at 11 bases. Germline CDR1 reads SNHLY; CDR2 reads FYNNEI. V lost 4 bases to trimming and J lost 4 bases; unmatched junction nucleotides: 3. This CDR3 has 15 residues.

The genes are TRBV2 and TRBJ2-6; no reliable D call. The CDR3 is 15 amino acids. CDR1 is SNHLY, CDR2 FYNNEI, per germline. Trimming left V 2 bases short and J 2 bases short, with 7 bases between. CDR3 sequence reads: CASSETRAGANVLTF. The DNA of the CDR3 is TGTGCCAGCAGTGAAACCCGGGCTGGGGCCAACGTCCTGACTTTC.

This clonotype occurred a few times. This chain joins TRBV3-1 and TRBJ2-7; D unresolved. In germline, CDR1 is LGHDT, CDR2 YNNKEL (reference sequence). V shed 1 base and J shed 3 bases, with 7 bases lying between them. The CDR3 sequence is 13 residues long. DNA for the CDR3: TGTGCCAGCAGCCAAGCGGCTAGCTACGAGCAGTACTTC. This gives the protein CASSQAASYEQYF.

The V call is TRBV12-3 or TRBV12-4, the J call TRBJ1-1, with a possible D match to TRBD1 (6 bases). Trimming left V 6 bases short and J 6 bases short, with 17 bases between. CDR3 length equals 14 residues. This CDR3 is CASRPDRSRAEAFF. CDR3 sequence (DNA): TGTGCCAGCAGGCCAGACAGGTCGAGGGCTGAAGCTTTCTTT.

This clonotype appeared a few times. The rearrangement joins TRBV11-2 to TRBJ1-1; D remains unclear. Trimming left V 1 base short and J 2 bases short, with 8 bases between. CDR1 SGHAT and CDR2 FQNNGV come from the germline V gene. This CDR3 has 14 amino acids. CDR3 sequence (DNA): TGTGCCAGCAGCTTAGTGGACTTAAACACTGAAGCTTTCTTT. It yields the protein CASSLVDLNTEAFF.

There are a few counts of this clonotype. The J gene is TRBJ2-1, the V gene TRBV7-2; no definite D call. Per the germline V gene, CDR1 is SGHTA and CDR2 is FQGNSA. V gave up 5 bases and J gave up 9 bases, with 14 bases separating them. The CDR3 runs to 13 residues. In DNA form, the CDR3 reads TGTGCCAGCAGCCGAAAGAGGTCGGGTGAGCAGTTCTTC. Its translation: CASSRKRSGEQFF.

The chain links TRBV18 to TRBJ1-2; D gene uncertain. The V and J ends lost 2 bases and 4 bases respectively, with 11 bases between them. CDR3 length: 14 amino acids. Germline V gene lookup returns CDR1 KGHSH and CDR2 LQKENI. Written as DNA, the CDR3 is TGTGCCAGCTCACCAGTGTCAGGTAGCTATGGCTACACCTTC. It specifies CASSPVSGSYGYTF.

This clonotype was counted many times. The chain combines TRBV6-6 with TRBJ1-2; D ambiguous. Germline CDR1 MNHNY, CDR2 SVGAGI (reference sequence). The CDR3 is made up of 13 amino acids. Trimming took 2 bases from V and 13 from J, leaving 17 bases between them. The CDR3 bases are TGTGCCAGCAGTTACACCCCAGACGCCGGCCCCACCTTC. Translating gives CASSYTPDAGPTF.

CDR3 DNA: TGTGCCAGCAGTCCGCCGGGACAGGGGAATGAAAAACTGTTTTTT. Its translation: CASSPPGQGNEKLFF. The rearrangement uses TRBV28 and TRBJ1-4; TRBD1 aligns across 10 bases. Germline CDR1 MDHEN, CDR2 SYDVKM. This CDR3 comprises 15 residues. The trim removed 5 bases at V and 5 bases at J, leaving 5 bases unmatched.

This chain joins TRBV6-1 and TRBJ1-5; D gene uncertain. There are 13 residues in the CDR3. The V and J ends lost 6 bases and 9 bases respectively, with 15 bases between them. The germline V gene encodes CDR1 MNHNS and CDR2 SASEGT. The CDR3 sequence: CASRLETLGPQHF. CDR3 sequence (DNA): TGTGCCAGCAGGCTAGAAACCTTAGGGCCCCAGCATTTT.

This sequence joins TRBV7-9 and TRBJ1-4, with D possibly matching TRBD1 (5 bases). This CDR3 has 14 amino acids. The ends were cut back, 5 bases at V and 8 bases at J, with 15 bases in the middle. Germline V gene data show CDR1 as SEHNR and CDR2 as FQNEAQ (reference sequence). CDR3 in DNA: TGTGCCAGCAGCACCCCAGGGTTCGGGGAAAAACTGTTTTTT. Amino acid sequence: CASSTPGFGEKLFF.

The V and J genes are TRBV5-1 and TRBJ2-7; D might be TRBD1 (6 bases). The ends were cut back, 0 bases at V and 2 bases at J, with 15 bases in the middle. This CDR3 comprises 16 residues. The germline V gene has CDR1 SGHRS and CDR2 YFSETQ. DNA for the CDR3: TGCGCCAGCAGCTTGGATATGGGGGCAGCAGCCTACGAGCAGTACTTC. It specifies CASSLDMGAAAYEQYF.

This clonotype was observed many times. CDR3 in DNA: TGTGCCAGCAGTTTAGCAGGGGTCGTAGGGTTCCATGAGCAGTTCTTC. It is translated as CASSLAGVVGFHEQFF. The chain employs TRBV12-3 or TRBV12-4 and TRBJ2-1; a possible D gene is TRBD1 (5 bases). V shed 0 bases and J shed 8 bases, with 17 bases lying between them. The CDR3 length is 16 residues.

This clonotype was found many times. CDR3 nucleotides: TGTGCCAGCAGTTCAATTCAGGGGACCTACGAGCAGTACTTC. Translated, it gives CASSSIQGTYEQYF. The chain is built from TRBV12-3 or TRBV12-4 and TRBJ2-7, with D possibly being TRBD1 (6 bases). The CDR3 spans 14 residues. V was pared by 4 bases and J by 2 bases, with 12 bases between.